Listed below are T cell receptor beta chains from one sample, sequenced in a study of blood T cell repertoires in COVID-19. Some clones are missing from TCRdb's copy, which holds only in-frame ones; the method was immunoSEQ multiplex PCR. The sample shows about 320,000 clones, approximately 91% of them seen only once. The source material was PBMCs or T cells enriched from blood (not recorded which). The receptors were sampled from a woman between 25 and 40 years old who had been exposed to COVID-19. CDR3s include the opening cysteine and the closing phenylalanine or tryptophan. Fields, in order: V gene, J gene, CDR3 length, CDR3 protein.

TRBV29-1	TRBJ1-2	12	CSGGQGKNGYTF
TRBV19	TRBJ1-4	14	CASSMHRAEGKLFF
TRBV7-3	TRBJ1-2	15	CASSSRQGSLDGYTF
TRBV6-5	TRBJ1-6	14	CASSYFQGNSPLHF
TRBV4-1	TRBJ1-4	20	CASSQVVPGTGVPTNEKLFF
TRBV4-1	TRBJ1-3	18	CASSQGGDDRVVGNTIYF
TRBV27	TRBJ1-2	16	CASSSRGIRAPGGYTF
TRBV6-5	TRBJ1-6	14	CASTLARYNSPLHF
TRBV27	TRBJ2-7	14	CASSVAGGTYEQYF
TRBV10-3	TRBJ1-1	14	CAIRPSGEATEAFF
TRBV20-1	TRBJ1-1	11	CSATQVTEAFF
TRBV5-5	TRBJ1-4	15	CASSDHRDRGEKLFF
TRBV27	TRBJ1-6	14	CASSLTGQNSPLHF
TRBV29-1	TRBJ1-2	15	CSVEPRDRGLHGYTF
TRBV4-3	TRBJ1-3	15	CASSQSTGTGNTIYF
TRBV7-9	TRBJ1-4	15	CASSLPAGQNEKLFF
TRBV7-2	TRBJ2-3	13	CASSLGQLDTQYF
TRBV29-1	TRBJ2-1	16	CSVEGLAGGTGYEQFF
TRBV5-1	TRBJ2-7	16	CASSLASGQGGFEQYF
TRBV4-2	TRBJ2-5	17	CASSRGTGGGGQETQYF
TRBV27	TRBJ1-6	14	CASSPDRVRSPLHF
TRBV19	TRBJ1-5	16	CASSMQAGWSNQPQHF
TRBV21-1	TRBJ2-2	18	CASTLDRGRGWVTGELFF
TRBV29-1	TRBJ1-2	13	CSVDQAGTLGYTF
TRBV5-6	TRBJ1-4	17	CASSLAGTGLFWEKLFF
TRBV27	TRBJ1-1	15	CASRPRTGWDTEAFF
TRBV5-1	TRBJ1-6	13	CASRRTGNSPLHF
TRBV5-8	TRBJ1-5	15	CASSLRTGRNQPQHF
TRBV2	TRBJ1-2	13	CASRGQGFGGYTF
TRBV25-1	TRBJ1-2	14	CASSEYDRPYGYTF
TRBV3-1/TRBV3-2	TRBJ1-1	14	CASSQSGPGGEAFF
TRBV24-1	TRBJ1-5	15	CATSEGTGVGQPQHF
TRBV9	TRBJ1-6	15	CASSGKGGTNSPLHF
TRBV28	TRBJ1-1	16	CASSFLITGTGTEAFF
TRBV10-3	TRBJ1-5	16	CAISEGAPATNQPQHF
TRBV5-5	TRBJ1-1	14	CASSLDPGGTEAFF
TRBV7-2	TRBJ2-5	18	CASSLDVEQGWYPETQYF
TRBV6-5	TRBJ1-1	12	CASSRDRKKAFF
TRBV7-3	TRBJ1-5	16	CASSQNGTVGDQPQHF
TRBV18	TRBJ1-4	15	CASSPPRTTNEKLFF
TRBV2	TRBJ2-3	16	CASSAPGSVATDTQYF
TRBV5-1	TRBJ2-1	15	CASSFGTSGGTEQFF
TRBV5-1	TRBJ2-1	16	CASSLEEASSYNEQFF
TRBV5-1	TRBJ2-3	17	CASSLPRTSGRTDTQYF
TRBV4-1	TRBJ1-6	13	CASREEGGSPLHF
TRBV6-1	TRBJ2-7	16	CASSERLAGTTYEQYF
TRBV18	TRBJ1-2	12	CASSPLRDWHTF
TRBV21-1	TRBJ1-2	15	CASSKFRDSSMGYTF
TRBV7-9	TRBJ2-2	15	CASSPRQGAIGELFF
TRBV9	TRBJ1-3	12	CASSVLGNTIYF